Below, one T cell receptor beta chain is given with its context. The CDR3 runs 12 residues. Germline CDR1 and CDR2: MDHEN and SYDVKM. The record originates from a study of OX40 agonist ivuxolimab in advanced cancers. Study in general: An agonistic anti-OX40 (CD134) antibody, ivuxolimab, was used to treat the patients.

Sequencing used immunoSEQ multiplex PCR; TCRdb keeps in-frame clones, though not all of them. The sample gives tens of thousands of clones, about 89% of which show up once; 0.6% to 0.75% is in the top ten. This sequence joins TRBV28 and TRBJ2-5; TRBD2 matches at 8 bases. Gene TRBJ2-7 matches the end of the DNA better, so the J call may be wrong. The TCR was taken from an adult with an advanced solid tumor such as melanoma, head and neck, liver or kidney cancer. Specimen: CD4+ or CD8+ T cells sorted from blood, collected in a trial of the OX40 agonist ivuxolimab. The CDR3 DNA sequence: TGTGCTAGCCTCGGGGGGGTGTACGAGCAGTACTTC. The encoded protein is CASLGGVYEQYF.